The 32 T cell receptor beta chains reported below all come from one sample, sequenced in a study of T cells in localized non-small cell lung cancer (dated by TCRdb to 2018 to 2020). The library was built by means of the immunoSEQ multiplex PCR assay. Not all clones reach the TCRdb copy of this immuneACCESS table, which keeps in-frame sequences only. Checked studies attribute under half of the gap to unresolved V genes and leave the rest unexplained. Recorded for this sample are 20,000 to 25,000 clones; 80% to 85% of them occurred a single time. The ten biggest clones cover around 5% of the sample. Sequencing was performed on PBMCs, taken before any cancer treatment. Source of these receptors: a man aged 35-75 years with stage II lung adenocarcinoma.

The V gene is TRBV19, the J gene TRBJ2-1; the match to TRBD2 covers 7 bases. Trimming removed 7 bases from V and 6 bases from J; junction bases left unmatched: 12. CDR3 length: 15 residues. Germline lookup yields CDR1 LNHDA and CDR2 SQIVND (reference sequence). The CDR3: CASKVLAEAPNEQFF. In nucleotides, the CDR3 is TGTGCCAGTAAGGTTCTAGCGGAGGCGCCCAATGAGCAGTTCTTC.

The DNA of the CDR3 is TGTGCCAGTAGTTACGCGGGTAGTTGGCCCCAGCATTTT. Protein: CASSYAGSWPQHF. V and J are TRBV19 and TRBJ1-5, with D unresolved. With 5 bases removed from V and 9 bases from J, the gap between germline ends came to 14 bases. The CDR3 has 13 residues. The germline V gene encodes CDR1 LNHDA and CDR2 SQIVND (reference sequence).

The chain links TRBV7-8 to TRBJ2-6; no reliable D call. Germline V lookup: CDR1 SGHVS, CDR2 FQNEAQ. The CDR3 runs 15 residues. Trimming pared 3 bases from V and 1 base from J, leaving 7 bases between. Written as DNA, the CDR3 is TGTGCCAGCAGCTTGGAAGAATCTGGGGCCAACGTCCTGACTTTC. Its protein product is CASSLEESGANVLTF. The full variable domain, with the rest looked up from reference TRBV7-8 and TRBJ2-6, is GAGVSQSPRYKVAKRGQDVALRCDPISGHVSLFWYQQALGQGPEFLTYFQNEAQLDKSGLPSDRFFAERPEGSVSTLKIQRTQQEDSAVYLCASSLEESGANVLTFGAGSRLTVL.

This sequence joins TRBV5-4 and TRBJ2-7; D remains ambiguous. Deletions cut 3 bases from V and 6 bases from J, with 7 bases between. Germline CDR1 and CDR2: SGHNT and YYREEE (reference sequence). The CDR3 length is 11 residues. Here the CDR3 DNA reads TGTGCCAGCAGCTCCTCCCTCGAGCAGTACTTC. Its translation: CASSSSLEQYF.

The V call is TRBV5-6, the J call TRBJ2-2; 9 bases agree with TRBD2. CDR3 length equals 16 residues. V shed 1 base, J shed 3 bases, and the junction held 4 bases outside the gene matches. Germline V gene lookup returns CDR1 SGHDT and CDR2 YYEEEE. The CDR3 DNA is TGTGCCAGCAGCTTGTTTGGCGGGGGGGACACCGGGGAGCTGTTTTTT. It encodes CASSLFGGGDTGELFF.

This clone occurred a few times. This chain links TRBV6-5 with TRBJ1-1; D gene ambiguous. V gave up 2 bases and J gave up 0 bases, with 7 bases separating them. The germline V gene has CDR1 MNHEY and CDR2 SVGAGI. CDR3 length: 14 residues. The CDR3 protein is CASSYGQMNTEAFF. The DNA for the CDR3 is TGTGCCAGCAGTTACGGGCAGATGAACACTGAAGCTTTCTTT.

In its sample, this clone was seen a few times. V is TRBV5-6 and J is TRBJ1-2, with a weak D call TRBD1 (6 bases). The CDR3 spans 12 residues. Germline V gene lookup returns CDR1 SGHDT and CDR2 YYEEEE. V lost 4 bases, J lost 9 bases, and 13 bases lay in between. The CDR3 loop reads CASSQSRGSYTF. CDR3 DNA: TGTGCCAGCAGCCAATCCAGGGGAAGCTACACCTTC.

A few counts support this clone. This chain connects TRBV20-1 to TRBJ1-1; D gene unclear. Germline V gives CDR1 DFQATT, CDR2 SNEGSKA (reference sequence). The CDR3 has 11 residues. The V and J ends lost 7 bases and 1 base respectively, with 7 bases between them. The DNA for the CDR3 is TGCAGTGTGCGGCAGAACACTGAAGCTTTCTTT. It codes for CSVRQNTEAFF.

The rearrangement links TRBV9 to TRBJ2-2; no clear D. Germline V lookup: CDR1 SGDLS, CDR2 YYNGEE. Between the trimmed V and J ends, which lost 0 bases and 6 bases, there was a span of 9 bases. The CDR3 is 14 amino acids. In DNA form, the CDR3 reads TGTGCCAGCAGCGTAGCTACGGGCGCCGGGGAGCTGTTTTTT. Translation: CASSVATGAGELFF.

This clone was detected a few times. CDR3 in DNA: TGTGCCAGCAGCTCCATGAGCGAGCAGTACTTC. Residues: CASSSMSEQYF. This chain connects TRBV7-2 to TRBJ2-7; D call uncertain. V lost 4 bases, J lost 6 bases, and 7 bases lay in between. There are 11 residues in the CDR3. Looked up from germline, CDR1 is SGHTA and CDR2 is FQGNSA.

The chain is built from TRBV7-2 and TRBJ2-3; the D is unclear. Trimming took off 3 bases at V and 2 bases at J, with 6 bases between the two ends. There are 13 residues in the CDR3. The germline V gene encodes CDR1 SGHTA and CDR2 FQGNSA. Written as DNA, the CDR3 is TGTGCCAGCAGCTTTGGAATCACAGATACGCAGTATTTT. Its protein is CASSFGITDTQYF.

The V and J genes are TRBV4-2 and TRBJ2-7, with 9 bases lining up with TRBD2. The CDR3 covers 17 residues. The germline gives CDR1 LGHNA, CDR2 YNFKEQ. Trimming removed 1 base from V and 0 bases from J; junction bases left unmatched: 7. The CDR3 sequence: CASSQVPAGGSSYEQYF. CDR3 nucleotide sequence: TGTGCCAGCAGCCAAGTACCAGCGGGAGGTAGCTCCTACGAGCAGTACTTC.

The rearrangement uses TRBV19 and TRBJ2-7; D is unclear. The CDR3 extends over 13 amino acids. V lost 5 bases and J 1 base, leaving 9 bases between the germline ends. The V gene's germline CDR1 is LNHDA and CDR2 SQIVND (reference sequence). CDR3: CASSLQLSYEQYF. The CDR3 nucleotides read TGTGCCAGTAGTTTACAGCTTTCCTACGAGCAGTACTTC.

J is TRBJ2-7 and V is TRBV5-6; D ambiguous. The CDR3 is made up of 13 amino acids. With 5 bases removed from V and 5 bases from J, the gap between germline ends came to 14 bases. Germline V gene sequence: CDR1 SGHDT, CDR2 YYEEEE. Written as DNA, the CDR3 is TGTGCCAGCAGGTCAATGTCACGTAACGAGCAGTACTTC. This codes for CASRSMSRNEQYF.

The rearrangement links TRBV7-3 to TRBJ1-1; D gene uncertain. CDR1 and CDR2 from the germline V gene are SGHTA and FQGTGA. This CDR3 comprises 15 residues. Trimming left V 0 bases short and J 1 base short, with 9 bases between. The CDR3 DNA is TGTGCCAGCAGCTTAACCCCCACGGGGAACACTGAAGCTTTCTTT. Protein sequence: CASSLTPTGNTEAFF.

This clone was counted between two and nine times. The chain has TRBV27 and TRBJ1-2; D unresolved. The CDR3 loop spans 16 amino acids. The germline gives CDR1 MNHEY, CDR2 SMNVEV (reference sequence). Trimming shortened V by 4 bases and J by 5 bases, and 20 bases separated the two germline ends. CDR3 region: CASSSTGPGHLYGYTF. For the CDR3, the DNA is TGTGCCAGCAGTTCTACCGGGCCCGGGCACCTATATGGCTACACCTTC.

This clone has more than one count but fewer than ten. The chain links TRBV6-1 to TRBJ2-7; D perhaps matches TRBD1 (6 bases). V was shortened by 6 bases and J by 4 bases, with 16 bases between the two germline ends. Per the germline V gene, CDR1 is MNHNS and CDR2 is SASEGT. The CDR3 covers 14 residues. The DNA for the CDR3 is TGTGCCAGCAGCGCCGGGACAATCTGGTACGAGCAGTACTTC. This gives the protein CASSAGTIWYEQYF.

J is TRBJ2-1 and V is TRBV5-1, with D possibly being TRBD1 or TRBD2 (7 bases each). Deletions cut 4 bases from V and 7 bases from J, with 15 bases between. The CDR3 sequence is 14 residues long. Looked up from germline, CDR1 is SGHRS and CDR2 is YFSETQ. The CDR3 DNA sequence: TGCGCCAGCAGCCTGGGAGGGGGCGCAAATGAGCAGTTCTTC. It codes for CASSLGGGANEQFF.

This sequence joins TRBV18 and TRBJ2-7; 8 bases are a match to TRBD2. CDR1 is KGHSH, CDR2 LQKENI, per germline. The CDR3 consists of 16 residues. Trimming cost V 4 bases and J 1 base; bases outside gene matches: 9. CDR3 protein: CASSLSPGGGSYEQYF. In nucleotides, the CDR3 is TGTGCCAGCTCACTCTCCCCCGGGGGGGGGTCCTACGAGCAGTACTTC.

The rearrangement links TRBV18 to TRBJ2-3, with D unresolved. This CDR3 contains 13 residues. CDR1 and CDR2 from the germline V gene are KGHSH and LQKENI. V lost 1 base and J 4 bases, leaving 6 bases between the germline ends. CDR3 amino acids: CASSPLSSDTQYF. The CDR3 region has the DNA TGTGCCAGCTCACCACTTTCTTCAGATACGCAGTATTTT.

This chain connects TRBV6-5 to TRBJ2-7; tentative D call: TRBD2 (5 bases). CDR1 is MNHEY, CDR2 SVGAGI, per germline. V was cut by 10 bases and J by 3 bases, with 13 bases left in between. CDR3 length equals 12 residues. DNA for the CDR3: TGTGCCACCCGAGGGCTACGCTACGAGCAGTACTTC. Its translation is CATRGLRYEQYF.

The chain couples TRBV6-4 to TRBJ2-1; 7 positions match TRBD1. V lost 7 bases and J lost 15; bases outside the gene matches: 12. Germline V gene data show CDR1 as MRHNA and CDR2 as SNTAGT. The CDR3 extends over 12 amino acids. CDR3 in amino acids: CASTQGGSEVFF. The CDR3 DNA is TGTGCCAGCACCCAAGGGGGCTCGGAGGTGTTCTTC.

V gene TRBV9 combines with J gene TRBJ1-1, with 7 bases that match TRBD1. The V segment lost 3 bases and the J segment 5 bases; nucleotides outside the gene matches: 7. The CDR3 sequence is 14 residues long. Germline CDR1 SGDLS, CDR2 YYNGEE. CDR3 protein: CASSAQGTITEAFF. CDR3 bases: TGTGCCAGCAGCGCACAGGGGACGATAACTGAAGCTTTCTTT.

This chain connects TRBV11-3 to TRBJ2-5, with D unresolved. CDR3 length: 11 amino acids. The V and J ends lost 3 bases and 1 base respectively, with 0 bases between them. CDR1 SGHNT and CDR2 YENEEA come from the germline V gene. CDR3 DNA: TGTGCCAGCAGCTTCCAAGAGACCCAGTACTTC. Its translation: CASSFQETQYF.

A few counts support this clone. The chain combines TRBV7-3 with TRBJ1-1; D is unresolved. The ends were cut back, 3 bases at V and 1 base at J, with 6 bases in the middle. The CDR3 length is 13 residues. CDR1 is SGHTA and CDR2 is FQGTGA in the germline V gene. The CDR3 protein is CASSFGENTEAFF. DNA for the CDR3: TGTGCCAGCAGCTTCGGTGAGAACACTGAAGCTTTCTTT.

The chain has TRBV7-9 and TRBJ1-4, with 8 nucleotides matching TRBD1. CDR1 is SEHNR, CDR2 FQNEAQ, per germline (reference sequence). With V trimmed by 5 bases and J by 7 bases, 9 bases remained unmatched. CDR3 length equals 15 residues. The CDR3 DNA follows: TGTGCCAGCAGCCCTGACAGGGGTAGAGGTGAAAAACTGTTTTTT. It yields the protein CASSPDRGRGEKLFF.

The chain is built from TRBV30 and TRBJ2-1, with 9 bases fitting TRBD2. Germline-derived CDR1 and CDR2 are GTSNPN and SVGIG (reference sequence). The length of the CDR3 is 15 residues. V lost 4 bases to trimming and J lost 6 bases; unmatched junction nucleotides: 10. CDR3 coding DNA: TGTGCCTGGACCACAAGGCTAGCGGGAATCAATGAGCAGTTCTTC. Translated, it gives CAWTTRLAGINEQFF.

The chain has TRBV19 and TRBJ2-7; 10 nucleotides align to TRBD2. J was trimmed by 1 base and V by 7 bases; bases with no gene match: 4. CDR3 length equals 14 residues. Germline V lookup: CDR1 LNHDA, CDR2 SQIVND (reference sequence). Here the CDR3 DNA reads TGTGCCAGTAATCCTAGCGGGAGTTCCTACGAGCAGTACTTC. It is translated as CASNPSGSSYEQYF.

This chain's CDR3 is CASSLRVPGELFF. Written as DNA, the CDR3 is TGTGCCAGCAGCCTCAGGGTACCCGGGGAGCTGTTTTTT. The genes are TRBV7-2 and TRBJ2-2; D may be TRBD1 (5 bases). The CDR3 totals 13 residues. CDR1 is SGHTA and CDR2 is FQGNSA in the germline V gene. V gave up 5 bases and J gave up 6 bases, with 10 bases separating them.

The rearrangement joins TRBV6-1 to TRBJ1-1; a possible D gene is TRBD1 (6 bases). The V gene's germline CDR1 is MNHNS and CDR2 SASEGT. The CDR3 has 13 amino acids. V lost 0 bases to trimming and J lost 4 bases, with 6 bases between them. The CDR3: CASSEAGGTEAFF. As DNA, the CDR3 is TGTGCCAGCAGTGAAGCAGGGGGCACTGAAGCTTTCTTT.

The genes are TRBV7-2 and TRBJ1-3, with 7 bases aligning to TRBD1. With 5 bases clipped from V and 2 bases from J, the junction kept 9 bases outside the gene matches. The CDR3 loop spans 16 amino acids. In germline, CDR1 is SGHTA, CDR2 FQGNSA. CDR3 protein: CASSARGQGAGNTIYF. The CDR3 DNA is TGTGCCAGCAGCGCGAGGGGGCAGGGGGCTGGAAACACCATATATTTT.

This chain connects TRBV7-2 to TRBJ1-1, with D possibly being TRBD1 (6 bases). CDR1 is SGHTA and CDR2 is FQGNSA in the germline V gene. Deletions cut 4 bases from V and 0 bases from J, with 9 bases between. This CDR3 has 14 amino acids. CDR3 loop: CASSSQGMNTEAFF. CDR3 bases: TGTGCCAGCAGCTCACAGGGAATGAACACTGAAGCTTTCTTT.